This T cell receptor (beta chain) is from a study of T cell responses to AZD1222 COVID-19 vaccine. Germline CDR1 and CDR2: SGHNT and YYREEE (reference sequence). Trimming removed 3 bases at V and 3 bases at J, with 15 bases between. This CDR3 region has 16 residues. Sequenced by immunoSEQ multiplex PCR; TCRdb stores in-frame clones only, minus some. The data contain some 100,000 clones, around 90% of them singletons. The material was peripheral blood, obtained on day 0 of MenACWY control vaccination. The sequence was collected from an adult in good health. The chain couples TRBV5-4 to TRBJ1-4, with a weak D call TRBD1 (5 bases). CDR3 loop: CASSSTPGRANEKLFF. The CDR3 coding sequence is TGTGCCAGCAGCTCAACGCCGGGACGGGCTAATGAAAAACTGTTTTTT. The full variable domain, with the rest looked up from reference TRBV5-4 and TRBJ1-4, is ETGVTQSPTHLIKTRGQQVTLRCSSQSGHNTVSWYQQALGQGPQFIFQYYREEENGRGNFPPRFSGLQFPNYSSELNVNALELDDSALYLCASSSTPGRANEKLFFGSGTQLSVL.